This entry concerns a single T cell receptor (beta chain). Other DNA sequences in the same sample also yield this CDR3. The data were obtained in a study of blood T cell repertoires in COVID-19. Study at large: Samples representing acute and convalescent COVID-19 were sourced from the United States, Italy and Spain. Sample material is recorded as cDNA or gDNA derived from T cells, B-cell-depleted T cells, or PBMCs.

The germline CDR1 and CDR2 sequences are SGHNT and YYREEE (reference sequence). This CDR3 spans 12 amino acids. The V end lost 4 bases, the J end lost 5 bases, and 8 bases lay between the germline ends. Authors' analysis steps: Estimates of nucleated cell counts were drawn from the amplification of reference gene primers. TCRdb's copy holds only in-frame clones and misses some; the assay was immunoSEQ multiplex PCR. That table is the source of V, J and clone size, and D and trimming were worked out from the DNA. The repertoire has 380,000 or so clones, more than 75% of them found once; the top ten carry 1.3%.

The source material was PBMCs or T cells enriched from blood (not recorded which). The chain has TRBV5-4 and TRBJ2-3; weak D call: TRBD2 (6 bases). This receptor was identified in a man aged 25 to 40 who had recovered from COVID-19. The CDR3: CASSLGGDTQYF. The CDR3 bases are TGTGCCAGCAGCCTCGGGGGAGATACGCAGTATTTT.